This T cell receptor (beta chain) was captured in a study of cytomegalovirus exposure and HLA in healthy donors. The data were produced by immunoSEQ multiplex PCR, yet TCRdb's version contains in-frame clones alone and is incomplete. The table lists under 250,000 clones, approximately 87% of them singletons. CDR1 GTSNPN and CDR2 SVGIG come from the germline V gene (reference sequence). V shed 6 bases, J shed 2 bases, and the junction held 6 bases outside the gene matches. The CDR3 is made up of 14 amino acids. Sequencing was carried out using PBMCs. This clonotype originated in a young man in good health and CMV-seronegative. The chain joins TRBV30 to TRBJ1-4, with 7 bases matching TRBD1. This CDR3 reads CACTTGVTNEKLFF. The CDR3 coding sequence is TGTGCCTGTACTACAGGGGTCACTAATGAAAAACTGTTTTTT.